The 24 T cell receptor beta chains below were found in one sample sequenced in a study of T-cell reconstitution after alpha-beta-depleted transplantation in children. Preparation of the TCRbeta library involved a method that used unique molecular identifiers. Each CDR3 protein is one row after TCRdb ran MiXCR on the PCR reads. The sample lists more than 550,000 distinct CDR3 sequences, 10% occurring once. Here the sequenced sample was PBMCs from the stem cell graft donor, taken from the stem cell graft. These receptors were taken from a human donor who donated a stem cell graft to a child with acute myeloid leukemia.

This clonotype was counted a few times. The V and J genes are TRBV9 and TRBJ1-2; D remains ambiguous. Germline V lookup: CDR1 SGDLS, CDR2 YYNGEE. The CDR3 has 13 residues. Trimming took 0 bases from V and 5 from J, leaving 8 bases between them. The CDR3 nucleotides are TGTGCCAGCAGCGTAGTGGCGGGGTATGGCTACACCTTC. It translates to CASSVVAGYGYTF.

The rearrangement links TRBV5-5 to TRBJ1-6; unclear D gene. Germline CDR1 SGHKS, CDR2 YYEKEE (reference sequence). CDR3 length: 15 residues. The V gene lost 0 bases and the J gene lost 7 bases, with 11 bases spanning the gap. The CDR3 nucleotides are TGTGCCAGCAGCTTGGGGCCAGTGGACAATTCACCCCTCCACTTT. This gives the protein CASSLGPVDNSPLHF.

This clonotype was seen ten or more times. The chain couples TRBV20-1 to TRBJ1-1; unclear D gene. Germline CDR1 and CDR2: DFQATT and SNEGSKA (reference sequence). The V end lost 1 base, the J end lost 3 bases, and 6 bases lay between the germline ends. This CDR3 has 12 amino acids. CDR3 sequence: CSARVRYTEAFF. CDR3 nucleotide sequence: TGCAGTGCTAGAGTTCGGTACACTGAAGCTTTCTTT.

The V gene is TRBV5-1, the J gene TRBJ2-5; D ambiguous. The CDR3 runs 15 residues. Germline CDR1 reads SGHRS; CDR2 reads YFSETQ. V lost 4 bases and J 4 bases, leaving 17 bases between the germline ends. The DNA for the CDR3 is TGCGCCAGCAGCCTACTCGACCCAGCCCCAGAGACCCAGTACTTC. Its protein product is CASSLLDPAPETQYF.

The sample holds many counts of this clonotype. The chain combines TRBV12-3 or TRBV12-4 with TRBJ1-1; D possibly corresponds to TRBD1 (5 bases). CDR3 length equals 15 residues. Trimming cost V 2 bases and J 1 base, with 11 bases left between them. This CDR3 is CASSLRGSGNTEAFF. DNA for the CDR3: TGTGCCAGCAGTTTACGGGGGTCCGGGAACACTGAAGCTTTCTTT.

This clonotype was seen a handful of times. The V and J genes are TRBV20-1 and TRBJ1-5; no definite D call. Germline lookup yields CDR1 DFQATT and CDR2 SNEGSKA (reference sequence). The CDR3 sequence is 13 residues long. V lost 4 bases to trimming and J lost 4 bases, with 11 bases between them. The CDR3 spells CSAMIDANQPQHF. The CDR3 bases are TGCAGTGCTATGATTGATGCGAATCAGCCCCAGCATTTT.

The V and J genes are TRBV5-1 and TRBJ2-7, with TRBD2 identical over 8 bases. J gave up 1 base and V 2 bases, and 8 bases lay outside the gene matches. Germline V gene data show CDR1 as SGHRS and CDR2 as YFSETQ. This CDR3 has 16 amino acids. The CDR3 DNA is TGCGCCAGCAGCTTTCGAGAAGCGGGAGTATCCTACGAGCAGTACTTC. It specifies CASSFREAGVSYEQYF.

This clonotype was seen a few times. V and J are TRBV20-1 and TRBJ2-1, with TRBD2 identical over 13 bases. The CDR3 is 16 amino acids. Trimming took 2 bases from V and 7 from J; bases not matched to a gene: 8. CDR1 and CDR2 from the germline V gene are DFQATT and SNEGSKA (reference sequence). The CDR3 region has the DNA TGCAGTGCTAGATCGAGGACTAGCGGGAGAGGGAATGAGCAGTTCTTC. It yields the protein CSARSRTSGRGNEQFF.

This clonotype was seen only a few times. The chain couples TRBV29-1 to TRBJ2-3; no reliable D call. The germline gives CDR1 SQVTM, CDR2 ANQGSEA. V shed 6 bases and J shed 1 base, with 17 bases lying between them. The CDR3 has 15 amino acids. The CDR3 loop is CSVSDQTDRTDTQYF. The CDR3 nucleotides are TGCAGCGTATCCGATCAGACTGATCGCACAGATACGCAGTATTTT.

This clonotype was seen at least ten times. The chain recombines TRBV27 with TRBJ2-7, with 7 bases fitting TRBD2. The CDR3 loop spans 15 amino acids. Germline CDR1 and CDR2: MNHEY and SMNVEV (reference sequence). J lost 1 base, V lost 4 bases, and 7 bases had no gene match. This CDR3 reads CASSWGRANSYEQYF. Written as DNA, the CDR3 is TGTGCCAGCAGTTGGGGGAGGGCCAATTCCTACGAGCAGTACTTC.

This clonotype was counted only a few times. This rearrangement joins TRBV11-2 to TRBJ1-5; the D is unclear. The CDR3 extends over 15 amino acids. The V gene's germline CDR1 is SGHAT and CDR2 FQNNGV. V lost 2 bases, J lost 5 bases, and 13 bases lay in between. The chain's CDR3 is CASSLRQVKDQPQHF. The CDR3 DNA reads as TGTGCCAGCAGCTTAAGGCAGGTTAAGGATCAGCCCCAGCATTTT.

The chain has TRBV7-3 and TRBJ2-1; D might be TRBD1 (6 bases). Deletions cut 5 bases from V and 0 bases from J, with 11 bases between. Germline V CDR1 and CDR2: SGHTA, FQGTGA. The CDR3 spans 15 residues. CDR3 nucleotide sequence: TGTGCCAGCAGCGAACTAGGGGGCTCCTACAATGAGCAGTTCTTC. The encoded protein is CASSELGGSYNEQFF.

Only a few counts were recorded for this clonotype. The CDR3 is CASRLAGGPQTQYF. The CDR3 nucleotides read TGTGCCAGCAGGCTAGCGGGAGGGCCGCAGACCCAGTACTTC. This chain connects TRBV12-3 or TRBV12-4 to TRBJ2-5, with TRBD2 matching over 12 bases. CDR3 length: 14 residues. The V and J ends lost 6 bases and 6 bases, in that order; junction bases with no gene match: 5.

There are many counts of this clonotype. The chain couples TRBV15 to TRBJ2-7; D is unresolved. There are 12 residues in the CDR3. Germline V gene data show CDR1 as LNHNV and CDR2 as YYDKDF (reference sequence). The V end was cut by 0 bases, the J end by 6 bases, with 6 bases between. In DNA, the CDR3 is TGTGCCACCAGCAGAGATAGGGCCGAGCAGTACTTC. This translates into CATSRDRAEQYF.

The chain combines TRBV28 with TRBJ1-5; D is unclear. V was shortened by 6 bases and J by 0 bases, with 12 bases between the two germline ends. In germline, CDR1 is MDHEN, CDR2 SYDVKM. The CDR3 consists of 15 residues. CDR3 in DNA: TGTGCCAGCAGCTCCTTGGGAGGTAGCAATCAGCCCCAGCATTTT. Its translation is CASSSLGGSNQPQHF.

This clonotype was found a few times. The rearrangement joins TRBV7-9 to TRBJ2-1, with TRBD1 matching over 10 bases. Germline CDR1 and CDR2: SEHNR and FQNEAQ (reference sequence). V was clipped by 1 base and J by 8 bases; unmatched bases: 2. CDR3 length equals 14 residues. CDR3 loop: CASSLGQGADEQFF. The CDR3 DNA reads as TGTGCCAGCAGCTTAGGACAGGGGGCCGATGAGCAGTTCTTC.

This clonotype was found many times. This rearrangement joins TRBV7-2 to TRBJ1-6, with D perhaps matching TRBD1 (5 bases). The CDR3 has 15 residues. The V end lost 4 bases, the J end lost 5 bases, and 12 bases lay between the germline ends. Looked up from germline, CDR1 is SGHTA and CDR2 is FQGNSA. The CDR3 bases are TGTGCCAGCAGCTCACAGGCGGGCCATAATTCACCCCTCCACTTT. Translating it yields CASSSQAGHNSPLHF. Supplemented by reference TRBV7-2 and TRBJ1-6, the full variable domain reads GAGVSQSPSNKVTEKGKDVELRCDPISGHTALYWYRQSLGQGLEFLIYFQGNSAPDKSGLPSDRFSAERTGGSVSTLTIQRTQQEDSAVYLCASSSQAGHNSPLHFGNGTRLTVT.

This clonotype was found many times. The CDR3 carries no conserved terminal phenylalanine or tryptophan, so it likely arises from a read error. The DNA is left out, because the CDR3 cannot be placed on it with certainty; the CDR3 is given as TCRdb lists it. V is TRBV24-1 and J is TRBJ2-1; the D call TRBD2 from the table was never checked on the DNA. The germline gives CDR1 KGHDR, CDR2 SFDVKD. From its first to its last residue, the CDR3 has 10 amino acids. The CDR3: CATSDPSTSE.

The chain joins TRBV6-1 to TRBJ1-6; D ambiguous. Germline V lookup: CDR1 MNHNS, CDR2 SASEGT. The CDR3 sequence is 14 residues long. The V and J ends lost 5 bases and 7 bases respectively, with 12 bases between them. The CDR3 loop is CASSKGVGNSPLHF. The CDR3 coding sequence is TGTGCCAGCAGTAAAGGTGTGGGGAATTCACCCCTCCACTTT.

V usage is TRBV12-3 or TRBV12-4 and J usage is TRBJ2-7, with TRBD1 identical over 7 bases. The trim removed 5 bases at V and 7 bases at J, leaving 11 bases unmatched. CDR3 size: 14 residues. For the CDR3, the DNA is TGTGCCAGCAGTCCCGGGACAGCCCCGCGAGAGCAGTACTTC. Its translation: CASSPGTAPREQYF.

CDR3 in amino acids: CASSWETGSGYTF. The CDR3 DNA follows: TGCGCCAGCAGCTGGGAGACAGGGAGTGGCTACACCTTC. This sequence joins TRBV5-1 and TRBJ1-2; TRBD1 matches 7 bases. Per the germline V gene, CDR1 is SGHRS and CDR2 is YFSETQ. Trimming cost V 3 bases and J 7 bases; bases outside gene matches: 6. The CDR3 length is 13 residues.

V gene TRBV3-1 combines with J gene TRBJ2-7, with D perhaps matching TRBD2 (6 bases). Trimming shortened V by 1 base and J by 2 bases, and 12 bases separated the two germline ends. Per the germline V gene, CDR1 is LGHDT and CDR2 is YNNKEL (reference sequence). The CDR3 loop spans 15 amino acids. The CDR3 DNA is TGTGCCAGCAGCCAAGTTAGCGGATCAACCTACGAGCAGTACTTC. Encoded protein: CASSQVSGSTYEQYF.

The sample holds a few counts of this clonotype. This chain joins TRBV7-2 and TRBJ2-4, with D hard to call. The ends were cut back, 5 bases at V and 0 bases at J, with 8 bases in the middle. Germline assignment: CDR1 SGHTA and CDR2 FQGNSA. The CDR3 has 14 residues. For the CDR3, the DNA is TGTGCCAGCAGCGCTCCGGGAGCCAAAAACATTCAGTACTTC. Translated, it gives CASSAPGAKNIQYF.

This clonotype was observed a handful of times. One end of the junction is discordant with germline, which a read error may explain. V and J are TRBV30 and TRBJ2-7; 8 positions match TRBD1. Per germline, CDR1 GTSNPN and CDR2 SVGIG (reference sequence). The CDR3 has 12 residues. CDR3 loop: CAWSQDRVRFRF. CDR3 nucleotides: TGTGCCTGGAGTCAGGACAGGGTTAGGTTCCGCTTC.